This T cell receptor (beta chain) was captured in a study of T cells in Graves' hyperthyroidism and ophthalmopathy. This clonotype was recorded at least ten times. What it binds is not known. The source material, RNA transcripts, was used to amplify TCR beta CDR3 regions. First-round RT-PCR of the TCR CDR3 relied on the HTBI primer set. TCRdb called the multiplex PCR reads again in MiXCR, with one record for every CDR3 protein. The data contain about 300,000 distinct CDR3 sequences, approximately 13% of them singletons. Absent ophthalmopathy progression within 18 months defined stable Graves' hyperthyroidism. Diagnosis rested on symptoms, serum thyroxine and TRAb, thyroid ultrasound, and orbital computed tomography. Fresh peripheral blood, more than 8 ml of it, supplied the PBMCs. General observations from the study: Most thyroid clonotypes expanded above 0.001 appeared in blood too.

Sample: blood. This TCR came from a woman in her forties with Graves' hyperthyroidism.

CDR3 loop: CASSREGLAPYNEQFF. The DNA of the CDR3 is TGTGCCAGCAGTCGCGAGGGACTAGCCCCCTACAATGAGCAGTTCTTC. The rearrangement uses TRBV7-2 and TRBJ2-1, with 9 positions matching TRBD2. The CDR3 runs to 16 residues. The V gene's germline CDR1 is SGHTA and CDR2 FQGNSA. With 6 bases clipped from V and 2 bases from J, the junction kept 8 bases outside the gene matches.